Listed below are T cell receptor beta chains from one sample, sequenced in a study of technical replicates of blood from a few donors. Profiled with immunoSEQ multiplex PCR; TCRdb holds only in-frame clones, not every one. The sample includes some 77,000 clones, around nine tenths seen only once; the top ten take about 0.35%. Sequenced input: T cells isolated from PBMCs. Source of these receptors: a human donor in good health. Each CDR3 is given with its conserved first and last residue. D genes are given only for firm matches. Not every row has a clone size; where given, it reads once, few, many or a size class.

cdr3_nt cdr3_aa v_call d_call clone_size j_call
TGTGCCAGCAGCAAATACAGGGGTATGAACACTGAAGCTTTCTTT CASSKYRGMNTEAFF TRBV7-2 TRBD1 NA TRBJ1-1
TGTGCCAGCAGCGTAGACGTAGGCGGGACAGCTAAGCAGTACTTC CASSVDVGGTAKQYF TRBV9 NA NA TRBJ2-7
TGTGCCAGCAGTAGAGGACTAGCGGGAGACTATGAGCAGTTCTTC CASSRGLAGDYEQFF TRBV6-5 TRBD2 NA TRBJ2-1
TGTGCCACCAGCAGCGAGGAAGGGGGACTAGCGGGAGGGCCTGAGCAGTTCTTC CATSSEEGGLAGGPEQFF TRBV15 TRBD2 NA TRBJ2-1
TGTGCCAGCAGGTACGGACAGGCGAGCACAGATACGCAGTATTTT CASRYGQASTDTQYF TRBV6-5 TRBD1 NA TRBJ2-3
TGTGCCAGCAGCCTGGCCCTGAACACTGAAGCTTTCTTT CASSLALNTEAFF TRBV6-5 NA once TRBJ1-1
TGTGCCAGCAGCCAATCCTTCCTAGGAAATGAGCAGTTCTTC CASSQSFLGNEQFF TRBV16 NA NA TRBJ2-1
TGCGCCAGCACTCGGACTAGCTCCTTCGGGGAGCTGTTTTTT CASTRTSSFGELFF TRBV5-1 TRBD2 NA TRBJ2-2
TGCGCCAGCAGCTTCCGGGACAGGGGCCGCTACGAGCAGTACTTC CASSFRDRGRYEQYF TRBV5-1 TRBD1 once TRBJ2-7
TGTGCCAGCAGCGTGAGGACAGGAGCTTACGAGCAGTACTTC CASSVRTGAYEQYF TRBV9 TRBD1 NA TRBJ2-7
TGTGCCAGCTCACCCGCAGGGGGCCACGAGCAGTACTTC CASSPAGGHEQYF TRBV18 TRBD1 NA TRBJ2-7
TGTGCCAGCAGTTATAGCGGGGATGAGCAGTTCTTC CASSYSGDEQFF TRBV6-5 TRBD2 NA TRBJ2-1
TGTGCCAGCAGCTTCACAGGGCTAGACGAGCAGTACTTC CASSFTGLDEQYF TRBV13 NA NA TRBJ2-7
TGTGCCACCCGGGAACTCGGACTTTCCTCCTACAATGAGCAGTTCTTC CATRELGLSSYNEQFF TRBV10-3 NA NA TRBJ2-1
TGTGCCAGCAGCGCTTCGGGACAGGGGGCGCGGAGTGAAAAACTGTTTTTT CASSASGQGARSEKLFF TRBV9 TRBD1 NA TRBJ1-4
TGTGCCAGCATCCTCGCGGGGAAATGGGGCTACGAGCAGTACTTC CASILAGKWGYEQYF TRBV28 NA NA TRBJ2-7
TGTGCCAGCCGTGAGCAGGGGGTGTACGAGCAGTACTTC CASREQGVYEQYF TRBV6-5 TRBD1 NA TRBJ2-7
TGTGCCAGTAGTATAAAAGCGTTTAGCTCCTACAATGAGCAGTTCTTC CASSIKAFSSYNEQFF TRBV19 NA NA TRBJ2-1
TGTGCCAGCAGCGGGGGACTAGTGGGAGAGACCCAGTACTTC CASSGGLVGETQYF TRBV7-8 TRBD2 NA TRBJ2-5
TGCGCCAGCAGCCAAGTTCGGGTGAACACTGAAGCTTTCTTT CASSQVRVNTEAFF TRBV4-1 NA NA TRBJ1-1
TGTGCCATCGGCGAGTCGACAGGATCTGGGGCCAACGTCCTGACTTTC CAIGESTGSGANVLTF TRBV10-3 NA NA TRBJ2-6
TGTGCCAGCAGTTGGGACAGGGAGGCTAATCAGCCCCAGCATTTT CASSWDREANQPQHF TRBV28 TRBD1 NA TRBJ1-5
TGTGCCAGCAGTTTATTAGGGGGTAGAGCCTACGAGCAGTACTTC CASSLLGGRAYEQYF TRBV27 NA NA TRBJ2-7
TGTGCCAGCAGCGTAGAGGGACAGCTTCACTACGAGCAGTACTTC CASSVEGQLHYEQYF TRBV9 TRBD1 NA TRBJ2-7
TGTGCCAGCTCACCGGCAGGGGTAGCAGATACGCAGTATTTT CASSPAGVADTQYF TRBV18 NA NA TRBJ2-3
TGTGCCAGCAGCGTAACAGGGATCACAGATACGCAGTATTTT CASSVTGITDTQYF TRBV9 NA NA TRBJ2-3
TGTGCCATCAGTACTAGCTTAAACACAGATACGCAGTATTTT CAISTSLNTDTQYF TRBV10-3 NA NA TRBJ2-3
TGTGCCAGCAGCGTAGGTGGTAGTTGGGATACGCAGTATTTT CASSVGGSWDTQYF TRBV9 NA NA TRBJ2-3
TGTGCCAGTAGGGGACAGGGTCTCTACGAGCAGTACTTC CASRGQGLYEQYF TRBV19 TRBD1 NA TRBJ2-7
TGTGCCAGCAGTTTGGCCCCCCTTACAGGGAACACTGAAGCTTTCTTT CASSLAPLTGNTEAFF TRBV28 NA NA TRBJ1-1
TGTGCCAGCAGCGTAGTCGGGACTAGCGGGAGGGAGCAGTTCTTC CASSVVGTSGREQFF TRBV9 TRBD2 NA TRBJ2-1
TGTGCCAGCAGTAGCCTAGCGGGAGGAGGGGATACGCAGTATTTT CASSSLAGGGDTQYF TRBV27 TRBD2 NA TRBJ2-3
TGTGCCAGCAGTGGACAGGGCAATCAGCCCCAGCATTTT CASSGQGNQPQHF TRBV28 TRBD1 NA TRBJ1-5
TGTGCCAGCAGTTTCACAGGGGGCAACTATGGCTACACCTTC CASSFTGGNYGYTF TRBV27 TRBD1 NA TRBJ1-2
TGTGCCAGCAGTCCTATAGACAGGCGGGAGACCCAGTACTTC CASSPIDRRETQYF TRBV27 NA NA TRBJ2-5
TGTGCCAGCAGTCCCGGGACAGACACAGATACGCAGTATTTT CASSPGTDTDTQYF TRBV6-6 TRBD1 NA TRBJ2-3
TGTGCCAGCAGAGACACGACCGGGACTAGCAATGAGCAGTTCTTC CASRDTTGTSNEQFF TRBV9 TRBD2 NA TRBJ2-1
TGTGCCAGCAGCTTATTCGGGTACACAGATACGCAGTATTTT CASSLFGYTDTQYF TRBV7-9 NA few TRBJ2-3
TGTGCCTGGAGCCAGGGATCCCCAGATACGCAGTATTTT CAWSQGSPDTQYF TRBV30 NA NA TRBJ2-3
TGCGCCAGCAGCTTGGGGACAGGGATTCATACGCAGTATTTT CASSLGTGIHTQYF TRBV5-1 TRBD1 NA TRBJ2-3
TGCGCCAGCAGCTTGGATGGACAGGGGATCAATCAGCCCCAGCATTTT CASSLDGQGINQPQHF TRBV5-1 TRBD1 NA TRBJ1-5
TGCGCCAGCAGCAAAGAAGGGGGACAGGGGGACAATGAGCAGTTCTTC CASSKEGGQGDNEQFF TRBV4-3 TRBD1 NA TRBJ2-1
TGTGCCAGCAGTTTATCTGGACAGAACTACGGCTACACCTTC CASSLSGQNYGYTF TRBV28 NA few TRBJ1-2
TGCGCCAGCAGCGGGGGACTAGCGGGAGGGGTTGAGCAGTTCTTC CASSGGLAGGVEQFF TRBV4-1 TRBD2 NA TRBJ2-1
TGTGCCAGTACCCTTAGAGGGACTAGCGGGACCTACAATGAGCAGTTCTTC CASTLRGTSGTYNEQFF TRBV19 TRBD2 NA TRBJ2-1
TGTGCCAGCAGCGTAGCCGGGGACACTGAAGCTTTCTTT CASSVAGDTEAFF TRBV9 NA NA TRBJ1-1
TGTGCCAGCAGCTTATTTCCGGGACAGGGTGGTTACGAGCAGTACTTC CASSLFPGQGGYEQYF TRBV7-2 TRBD1 NA TRBJ2-7
TGTGCCAGCAGCTCGGGACTAGCGGGAGAAGAGACCCAGTACTTC CASSSGLAGEETQYF TRBV7-2 TRBD2 NA TRBJ2-5
TGTGCCAGCAGCTTAGCCAGGTCGTATGGCTACACCTTC CASSLARSYGYTF TRBV7-2 NA NA TRBJ1-2
TGTGCCAGCAGCTTAGTACCTACGGGGGGCGGGACACGCTCCTACAATGAGCAGTTCTTC CASSLVPTGGGTRSYNEQFF TRBV11-3 NA NA TRBJ2-1